Below are 30 T cell receptor beta chains sequenced from a single sample in a study of cytomegalovirus exposure and HLA in healthy donors. With 60 Vbeta and 13 Jbeta primers, the PCR was carried out. Data came from immunoSEQ multiplex PCR; TCRdb stores just in-frame clones and leaves some out. The repertoire holds tens of thousands of clones, about three quarters seen once, with 11% in the top ten. The sample comprised PBMCs. All receptors come from a woman in her 40s in good health and CMV-seropositive.

This clone was seen only a few times. The chain combines TRBV30 with TRBJ1-4; TRBD1 might be the D (6 bases). V lost 0 bases and J lost 6, with 14 bases in between. The CDR3 extends over 15 amino acids. The germline gives CDR1 GTSNPN, CDR2 SVGIG (reference sequence). The CDR3 reads CAWSVGAGADEKLFF. In DNA form, the CDR3 reads TGTGCCTGGAGTGTCGGCGCGGGGGCGGATGAAAAACTGTTTTTT.

The chain carries TRBV5-1 and TRBJ1-1; D gene uncertain. Trimming shortened V by 0 bases and J by 0 bases, and 9 bases separated the two germline ends. This CDR3 spans 15 amino acids. Germline V lookup: CDR1 SGHRS, CDR2 YFSETQ. CDR3 sequence (DNA): TGCGCCAGCAGCTTGGCGGGATACATGAACACTGAAGCTTTCTTT. As protein: CASSLAGYMNTEAFF.

The rearrangement joins TRBV4-2 to TRBJ1-6; the D gene is possibly TRBD1 (5 bases). The CDR3 totals 14 residues. Per the germline V gene, CDR1 is LGHNA and CDR2 is YNFKEQ. The germline V and J ends were trimmed by 3 bases and 6 bases, with 9 bases remaining between them. This CDR3 is CASSQGGPNSPLHF. The CDR3 DNA follows: TGTGCCAGCAGCCAGGGGGGTCCTAATTCACCCCTCCACTTT.

The chain has TRBV12-1 and TRBJ1-5; the DNA was not compared with TRBD1, the D call given in the table. TRBV12-1 is a recognized pseudogene. The CDR3 sequence is 14 residues long. CDR3 bases: TGTGCCAGCAGCTTACGACAGGGGGATCAGCCCCAGCATTTT. Its translation is CASSLRQGDQPQHF.

The V and J genes are TRBV7-9 and TRBJ2-7; D is possibly TRBD2 (5 bases). Germline CDR1 is SEHNR and CDR2 is FQNEAQ (reference sequence). V was pared by 5 bases and J by 4 bases, with 24 bases between. The CDR3 contains 17 residues. CDR3 coding DNA: TGTGCCAGCAGCGAACAAAACCGGGGTGACGGAACTTACGAGCAGTACTTC. Its protein product is CASSEQNRGDGTYEQYF.

The rearrangement joins TRBV18 to TRBJ1-1; D uncertain. This CDR3 has 13 residues. V dropped 3 bases and J dropped 0 bases, with 5 bases sitting between them. Germline lookup yields CDR1 KGHSH and CDR2 LQKENI. The CDR3 spells CASSPEMNTEAFF. The DNA of the CDR3 is TGTGCCAGCTCACCGGAGATGAACACTGAAGCTTTCTTT. Drawing the rest from reference TRBV18 and TRBJ1-1, the complete variable domain is NAGVMQNPRHLVRRRGQEARLRCSPMKGHSHVYWYRQLPEEGLKFMVYLQKENIIDESGMPKERFSAEFPKEGPSILRIQQVVRGDSAAYFCASSPEMNTEAFFGQGTRLTVV.

This clone was recorded many times. The chain links TRBV9 to TRBJ2-7; 9 nucleotides align to TRBD2. Germline loops: CDR1 SGDLS, CDR2 YYNGEE. This CDR3 has 14 residues. With V trimmed by 2 bases and J by 7 bases, 7 bases remained unmatched. The CDR3 protein is CASSVSGGTTEQYF. The CDR3 DNA follows: TGTGCCAGCAGCGTCAGCGGGGGGACAACAGAGCAGTACTTC.

The chain carries TRBV4-2 and TRBJ2-1; 10 nucleotides line up with TRBD2. Germline V CDR1 and CDR2: LGHNA, YNFKEQ. The CDR3 length is 16 residues. The J segment lost 4 bases and the V segment lost 5 bases, leaving 8 bases of the junction unmatched. The CDR3 is CASSNTWTSGYNEQFF. DNA of the CDR3: TGTGCCAGCAGCAACACATGGACTAGCGGATACAATGAGCAGTTCTTC.

The chain employs TRBV5-6 and TRBJ2-3, with unresolved D. V lost 0 bases and J 0 bases, leaving 11 bases between the germline ends. Germline V gene sequence: CDR1 SGHDT, CDR2 YYEEEE. The CDR3 is 16 amino acids. CDR3 in amino acids: CASSLEGWRSTDTQYF. The CDR3 nucleotides are TGTGCCAGCAGCTTGGAAGGATGGAGAAGCACAGATACGCAGTATTTT.

The chain employs TRBV7-9 and TRBJ1-1; D remains unclear. Germline V gene data show CDR1 as SEHNR and CDR2 as FQNEAQ (reference sequence). The V and J ends lost 2 bases and 3 bases respectively, with 13 bases between them. The CDR3 is made up of 15 amino acids. For the CDR3, the DNA is TGTGCCAGCAGCTTATCAGGAGGTCGGGACACTGAAGCTTTCTTT. This sequence encodes CASSLSGGRDTEAFF.

This clone turned up a few times. The chain uses TRBV7-9 and TRBJ2-5, with 9 nucleotides matching TRBD1. V shed 5 bases, J shed 4 bases, and the junction held 8 bases outside the gene matches. Germline values: CDR1 SEHNR, CDR2 FQNEAQ (reference sequence). This CDR3 is 15 amino acids long. The CDR3 DNA reads TGTGCCAGCAGCCTAGGGGACAGGGAAAGAGAGACCCAGTACTTC. The encoded protein is CASSLGDRERETQYF. The variable domain in full, completed from reference TRBV7-9 and TRBJ2-5, reads DTGVSQNPRHKITKRGQNVTFRCDPISEHNRLYWYRQTLGQGPEFLTYFQNEAQLEKSRLLSDRFSAERPKGSFSTLEIQRTEQGDSAMYLCASSLGDRERETQYFGPGTRLLVL.

This clone was counted between two and nine times. The V gene is TRBV10-3, the J gene TRBJ1-2; 7 nucleotides match TRBD1. V lost 4 bases to trimming and J lost 5 bases; unmatched junction nucleotides: 7. The CDR3 spans 14 residues. CDR1 is ENHRY, CDR2 SYGVKD, per germline. The CDR3 DNA sequence: TGTGCCATCAGTGGAACACAGGGGTTATATGGCTACACCTTC. Protein sequence: CAISGTQGLYGYTF.

This clone was detected only a few times. The chain uses TRBV21-1 and TRBJ1-1. TRBV21-1 is classified as a pseudogene. The CDR3 has 16 amino acids. Here the CDR3 reads CASRKNPFEGGTEAFF. The CDR3 DNA is TGTGCCAGCAGAAAAAATCCCTTTGAGGGTGGCACTGAAGCTTTCTTT.

The chain joins TRBV6-1 to TRBJ2-1, with D uncertain. Germline V gene lookup returns CDR1 MNHNS and CDR2 SASEGT. CDR3 length equals 12 residues. V lost 0 bases and J 10 bases, leaving 7 bases between the germline ends. The CDR3 DNA reads as TGTGCCAGCAGTGAAGCGTTCATGGAGCAGTTCTTC. It yields the protein CASSEAFMEQFF.

V usage is TRBV30 and J usage is TRBJ2-5, with 8 positions matching TRBD1. The CDR3 loop spans 17 amino acids. CDR1 is GTSNPN, CDR2 SVGIG, per germline (reference sequence). V shed 2 bases, J shed 2 bases, and the junction held 13 bases outside the gene matches. The CDR3: CAWSRAWGTGSQETQYF. CDR3 DNA: TGTGCCTGGAGTCGGGCTTGGGGGACAGGAAGTCAAGAGACCCAGTACTTC.

This chain joins TRBV28 and TRBJ2-1; 9 nucleotides align to TRBD2. The CDR3 loop spans 16 amino acids. J gave up 9 bases and V 4 bases, and 13 bases lay outside the gene matches. Germline-derived CDR1 and CDR2 are MDHEN and SYDVKM. This chain's CDR3 is CASSSSGGRALGEQFF. The CDR3 DNA follows: TGTGCCAGCAGTTCATCTGGCGGGAGGGCCCTAGGTGAGCAGTTCTTC.

The chain joins TRBV7-2 to TRBJ2-7; TRBD2 aligns across 13 bases. With 5 bases clipped from V and 2 bases from J, the junction kept 3 bases outside the gene matches. CDR3 length: 15 residues. Germline lookup yields CDR1 SGHTA and CDR2 FQGNSA. DNA for the CDR3: TGTGCCAGCAGCCAGACTAGCGGGAGGACCTACGAGCAGTACTTC. This encodes CASSQTSGRTYEQYF.

The genes are TRBV6-6 and TRBJ2-1, with 9 bases lining up with TRBD2. CDR1 and CDR2 from the germline V gene are MNHNY and SVGAGI (reference sequence). V shed 4 bases, J shed 7 bases, and the junction held 11 bases outside the gene matches. The CDR3 has 16 residues. CDR3 in DNA: TGTGCCAGCAGTTCCTTAGCGGGGGACCTGAGGAATGAGCAGTTCTTC. Translation: CASSSLAGDLRNEQFF.

The J gene is TRBJ2-2, the V gene TRBV27, with D hard to call. V was shortened by 2 bases and J by 3 bases, with 7 bases between the two germline ends. The CDR3 has 14 amino acids. Germline V gene sequence: CDR1 MNHEY, CDR2 SMNVEV (reference sequence). The CDR3 loop reads CASSLMSHTGELFF. CDR3 nucleotides: TGTGCCAGCAGTTTAATGTCTCACACCGGGGAGCTGTTTTTT.

The V and J genes are TRBV30 and TRBJ1-2; tentatively, D is TRBD1 (5 bases). The CDR3 loop spans 12 amino acids. The V gene's germline CDR1 is GTSNPN and CDR2 SVGIG (reference sequence). V was cut by 8 bases and J by 5 bases, with 15 bases left in between. CDR3 sequence reads: CAGRVGGYGYTF. CDR3 coding DNA: TGTGCCGGCAGAGTCGGGGGATATGGCTACACCTTC. Drawing the rest from reference TRBV30 and TRBJ1-2, the complete variable domain is SQTIHQWPATLVQPVGSPLSLECTVEGTSNPNLYWYRQAAGRGLQLLFYSVGIGQISSEVPQNLSASRPQDRQFILSSKKLLLSDSGFYLCAGRVGGYGYTFGSGTRLTVV.

The gene calls are TRBV28 and TRBJ2-4; TRBD2 might be the D (5 bases). CDR1 is MDHEN and CDR2 is SYDVKM in the germline V gene. The CDR3 totals 13 residues. In DNA form, the CDR3 reads TGTGCAATCGAGGCGGGAGCCAAAAACATTCAGTACTTC. As protein: CAIEAGAKNIQYF.

This chain connects TRBV6-6 to TRBJ1-1; 11 bases are shared with TRBD1. Germline CDR1 and CDR2: MNHNY and SVGAGI (reference sequence). The CDR3 has 16 amino acids. V lost 6 bases to trimming and J lost 0 bases; unmatched junction nucleotides: 6. CDR3 nucleotides: TGTGCCAGCAGGGACGGACAGGGGGCAATGAACACTGAAGCTTTCTTT. It codes for CASRDGQGAMNTEAFF.

V is TRBV7-9 and J is TRBJ2-3; 9 bases match TRBD1. Per germline, CDR1 SEHNR and CDR2 FQNEAQ (reference sequence). With V trimmed by 4 bases and J by 4 bases, 3 bases remained unmatched. This CDR3 spans 14 amino acids. In DNA form, the CDR3 reads TGTGCCAGCAGCTGGGACAGGGAGGCAGATACGCAGTATTTT. It is translated as CASSWDREADTQYF.

The chain combines TRBV5-4 with TRBJ1-1; a possible D gene is TRBD1 (6 bases). Germline V CDR1 and CDR2: SGHNT, YYREEE (reference sequence). Between the trimmed V and J ends, which lost 4 bases and 8 bases, there was a span of 12 bases. The CDR3 sequence is 12 residues long. The DNA for the CDR3 is TGTGCCAGCAGCCGGAGGACAGACGAAGCTTTCTTT. As protein: CASSRRTDEAFF.

V and J are TRBV7-9 and TRBJ2-1, with 11 bases identical to TRBD2. The germline V gene encodes CDR1 SEHNR and CDR2 FQNEAQ (reference sequence). CDR3 length equals 16 residues. The V gene end was trimmed by 0 bases and the J gene end by 14 bases; junction bases not matched to a gene: 12. CDR3 coding DNA: TGTGCCAGCAGCTTAGCGAAAATAGCGGGGGGGCCGTCGAAGTTCTTC. Encoded protein: CASSLAKIAGGPSKFF.

The chain uses TRBV30 and TRBJ1-2; no definite D call. Trimming cost V 5 bases and J 2 bases, with 15 bases left between them. The CDR3 consists of 14 residues. Per the germline V gene, CDR1 is GTSNPN and CDR2 is SVGIG (reference sequence). Written as DNA, the CDR3 is TGTGCCTGGGGCTCAGTGACTGGAAACTATGGCTACACCTTC. Protein product: CAWGSVTGNYGYTF.

V and J are TRBV30 and TRBJ1-1, with 9 bases aligning to TRBD1. Germline V gene data show CDR1 as GTSNPN and CDR2 as SVGIG (reference sequence). J lost 11 bases, V lost 2 bases, and 12 bases had no gene match. The CDR3 covers 14 residues. This chain's CDR3 is CAWSKRDRVGDAFF. CDR3 coding DNA: TGTGCCTGGAGTAAACGGGACAGGGTGGGAGATGCTTTCTTT.

The CDR3 coding sequence is TGTGCCAGCAGTGATCCTAGGACAGAGAACTATGGCTACACCTTC. Translated, it gives CASSDPRTENYGYTF. The chain links TRBV25-1 to TRBJ1-2, with D maybe TRBD1 (6 bases). CDR3 length: 15 amino acids. Germline CDR1 MGHDK, CDR2 SYGVNS. Trimming took off 3 bases at V and 2 bases at J, with 13 bases between the two ends.

This clone was picked up many times. J is TRBJ1-1 and V is TRBV2; 8 bases map to TRBD1. The CDR3 runs to 15 residues. CDR1 SNHLY and CDR2 FYNNEI come from the germline V gene. After removal of 6 bases from V and 2 bases from J, the junction contained 8 bases not matched to a gene. Written as DNA, the CDR3 is TGTGCCAGCAGCTCGGACAGGGTGTTCAACACTGAAGCTTTCTTT. Its protein product is CASSSDRVFNTEAFF.

This clone was seen only a few times. The rearrangement joins TRBV29-1 to TRBJ2-5; possible D gene TRBD2, 6 bases. Germline CDR1 reads SQVTM; CDR2 reads ANQGSEA. The CDR3 totals 12 residues. The CDR3 sequence: CIVAGGGETQYF. CDR3 DNA: TGCATCGTGGCCGGGGGTGGGGAGACCCAGTACTTC.